The 27 T cell receptor beta chains below were found in one sample sequenced in a study of T cell repertoires in aging, cancer and after chemotherapy (dated by TCRdb to the late 2010s). The listed sequencing device is Illumina MiSeq. Multiplex touch-down PCR with a mixed TRB-A/B primer pool was used to amplify rearranged TRB sequences covering the V, D and J segments. TCRdb's own reprocessing of the public reads used fastp at Q25 and MiXCR and kept productive beta chains. CDR3 protein sequences are deduplicated, and each keeps its most common genes and DNA. A total of some 3,600 distinct CDR3 sequences appear in this sample, under 35% of them only once. Around 20% of the sample rests with the top ten. TCR beta rearrangements were amplified from genomic DNA isolated from peripheral blood, not from sorted cells or RNA. The specimen sequenced was blood. The origin of the receptors is a human donor with a solid tumor.

V and J are TRBV6-5 and TRBJ1-4; D remains unclear. The CDR3 extends over 15 amino acids. The germline V gene encodes CDR1 MNHEY and CDR2 SVGAGI. Trimming took 6 bases from V and 3 from J, leaving 14 bases between them. In DNA form, the CDR3 reads TGTGCCAGCAGAGCGTTTAGGGAGTCTAATGAAAAACTGTTTTTT. Its translation: CASRAFRESNEKLFF.

This chain links TRBV27 with TRBJ2-7; D is possibly TRBD2 (6 bases). The ends were cut back, 4 bases at V and 0 bases at J, with 13 bases in the middle. The germline V gene has CDR1 MNHEY and CDR2 SMNVEV (reference sequence). The CDR3 totals 15 residues. The CDR3 bases are TGTGCCAGCAGTTCTCCCAGGGAGGCCTCCTACGAGCAGTACTTC. Protein product: CASSSPREASYEQYF.

The chain combines TRBV7-9 with TRBJ2-5; D gene uncertain. The better agreement between TRBJ2-7 and the DNA end casts doubt on the J call. Germline V gene lookup returns CDR1 SEHNR and CDR2 FQNEAQ (reference sequence). The CDR3 loop spans 16 amino acids. CDR3 amino acids: CASSLHSLRGAYEQYF. In DNA form, the CDR3 reads TGTGCCAGCAGCTTACACTCCTTGCGAGGCGCCTACGAGCAGTACTTC.

With respect to this clonotype: With a much larger clone just one base away, this may be a read error. CDR3 in amino acids: CRLFDRAMDTEAFF. The CDR3, as DNA: TGCAGACTCTTCGACAGGGCGATGGACACTGAAGCTTTCTTT. The chain employs TRBV29-1 and TRBJ1-1; 7 positions match TRBD1. Looked up from germline, CDR1 is SQVTM and CDR2 is ANQGSEA. The CDR3 contains 14 residues.

V usage is TRBV10-3 and J usage is TRBJ1-1; 9 bases line up with TRBD1. The CDR3 loop spans 15 amino acids. The junction had 6 bases not matched to a gene; V was cut back by 4 bases and J by 3 bases. Germline V gene lookup returns CDR1 ENHRY and CDR2 SYGVKD. In DNA, the CDR3 is TGTGCCATCAGTGCATACAGGGGGCTCGACACTGAAGCTTTCTTT. Encoded protein: CAISAYRGLDTEAFF.

A few counts support this clonotype. The rearrangement uses TRBV18 and TRBJ2-7, with unresolved D. V gave up 5 bases and J gave up 2 bases, with 13 bases separating them. The CDR3 has 14 residues. Germline values: CDR1 KGHSH, CDR2 LQKENI. The CDR3 coding sequence is TGTGCCAGCTCAAGTCCGGTCCTTACCTACGAGCAGTACTTC. It specifies CASSSPVLTYEQYF.

This clonotype was observed a few times. V usage is TRBV5-6 and J usage is TRBJ2-4; no definite D call. The CDR3 consists of 14 residues. The germline V gene encodes CDR1 SGHDT and CDR2 YYEEEE. The V end lost 4 bases, the J end lost 2 bases, and 10 bases lay between the germline ends. DNA of the CDR3: TGTGCCAGCAGCCCGCAAGGCACCAAAAACATTCAGTACTTC. Residues: CASSPQGTKNIQYF.

The V and J genes are TRBV20-1 and TRBJ2-7; TRBD2 matches at 7 bases. V gave up 4 bases and J gave up 3 bases; unmatched junction bases: 9. CDR3 length: 14 amino acids. Germline lookup yields CDR1 DFQATT and CDR2 SNEGSKA (reference sequence). CDR3: CSAMGGGSLYEQYF. DNA for the CDR3: TGCAGTGCTATGGGGGGGGGGTCACTCTACGAGCAGTACTTC.

This chain joins TRBV7-2 and TRBJ1-1; D might be TRBD1 (5 bases). Looked up from germline, CDR1 is SGHTA and CDR2 is FQGNSA. V was cut by 3 bases and J by 6 bases, with 11 bases left in between. The CDR3 runs to 13 residues. The CDR3: CASSFQGRAEAFF. CDR3 nucleotides: TGTGCCAGCAGCTTCCAGGGCAGGGCTGAAGCTTTCTTT.

This chain uses TRBV20-1 with TRBJ1-6; 7 bases are a match to TRBD1. The CDR3 loop spans 15 amino acids. From germline, CDR1 is DFQATT and CDR2 SNEGSKA (reference sequence). With 6 bases clipped from V and 4 bases from J, the junction kept 9 bases outside the gene matches. Here the CDR3 DNA reads TGCAGTGCCCCTCGGGACAGCGGTTATAATTCACCCCTCCACTTT. This encodes CSAPRDSGYNSPLHF.

With regard to this clonotype: One junction end does not reproduce the germline sequence, and a read error may be involved. The rearrangement joins TRBV12-3 or TRBV12-4 to TRBJ1-2; D is perhaps TRBD1 (5 bases). The CDR3 is 11 residues long. CDR3 sequence: CASSGTRDAFF. In nucleotides, the CDR3 is TGTGCCAGCAGTGGAACCCGGGACGCCTTCTTC.

The chain combines TRBV6-5 with TRBJ1-4; 11 nucleotides align to TRBD1. The CDR3 length is 16 residues. Germline V gene data show CDR1 as MNHEY and CDR2 as SVGAGI. V gave up 6 bases and J gave up 6 bases; unmatched junction bases: 9. The DNA for the CDR3 is TGTGCCAGCAGACGGACAGGGGGCGCTGGTGATGAAAAACTGTTTTTT. Protein: CASRRTGGAGDEKLFF.

This clonotype showed up just a few times. The genes are TRBV12-3 or TRBV12-4 and TRBJ2-3; 7 bases line up with TRBD1. V lost 6 bases to trimming and J lost 0 bases; unmatched junction nucleotides: 15. This CDR3 has 18 residues. CDR3 loop: CASSAVNDRAISTDTQYF. The CDR3 coding sequence is TGTGCCAGCAGCGCCGTAAATGACAGGGCCATTAGCACAGATACGCAGTATTTT.

The chain employs TRBV6-2 or TRBV6-3 and TRBJ2-2; possible D gene TRBD2, 7 bases. The CDR3 has 15 residues. Germline loops: CDR1 MNHEY, CDR2 SVGEGT. V was trimmed by 6 bases and J by 5 bases, leaving 16 bases between them. CDR3 residues: CASRTVGRGTGELFF. In DNA, the CDR3 is TGTGCCAGCAGGACGGTTGGGAGGGGGACCGGGGAGCTGTTTTTT.

This chain connects TRBV12-3 or TRBV12-4 to TRBJ1-1; D uncertain. The CDR3 spans 16 residues. The CDR3 nucleotides read TGTGCTAGTGGTTTGGTATACGGAGCGGTGAACACTGAAGCTTTCTTT. This encodes CASGLVYGAVNTEAFF.

The chain carries TRBV19 and TRBJ2-3; 10 bases are a match to TRBD2. CDR3 size: 14 residues. V shed 5 bases and J 4 bases; nucleotides not matched to a gene: 3. The germline V gene encodes CDR1 LNHDA and CDR2 SQIVND (reference sequence). The CDR3 sequence is CASSATSGADTQYF. In DNA form, the CDR3 reads TGTGCCAGTAGTGCTACTAGCGGGGCAGATACGCAGTATTTT.

The chain is built from TRBV20-1 and TRBJ1-1, with D tentatively TRBD1 (6 bases). Trimming took off 3 bases at V and 1 base at J, with 6 bases between the two ends. Germline V gives CDR1 DFQATT, CDR2 SNEGSKA (reference sequence). This CDR3 comprises 12 residues. CDR3 protein: CSARDRNTEAFF. DNA for the CDR3: TGCAGTGCTAGGGACAGGAACACTGAAGCTTTCTTT.

Relative to its sample, this clonotype is medium-sized. This chain uses TRBV6-5 with TRBJ2-7, with 9 positions matching TRBD1. J was trimmed by 0 bases and V by 5 bases; bases with no gene match: 5. The length of the CDR3 is 15 residues. Germline CDR1 reads MNHEY; CDR2 reads SVGAGI. Here the CDR3 DNA reads TGTGCCAGCAGTCGGGACAGGGCTACCTCCTACGAGCAGTACTTC. This gives the protein CASSRDRATSYEQYF.

This clonotype is medium-sized within its sample. The chain couples TRBV6-5 to TRBJ2-2; no definite D call. Between the trimmed V and J ends, which lost 8 bases and 6 bases, there was a span of 1 base. This CDR3 spans 9 amino acids. Per the germline V gene, CDR1 is MNHEY and CDR2 is SVGAGI. In DNA, the CDR3 is TGTGCCAGCCCCGGGGAGCTGTTTTTT. Translating gives CASPGELFF.

This chain connects TRBV4-2 to TRBJ1-2; D unclear. The V end was cut by 0 bases, the J end by 6 bases, with 20 bases between. Germline lookup yields CDR1 LGHNA and CDR2 YNFKEQ. The CDR3 is 17 residues long. The CDR3 region is CASSQDSGSGFRDGYTF. CDR3 DNA: TGTGCCAGCAGCCAAGATAGTGGGTCTGGATTTAGGGATGGCTACACCTTC.

Relative to its sample, this clonotype is medium-sized. The J gene is TRBJ2-7, the V gene TRBV6-5, with D possibly TRBD1 on 6 matching bases. The CDR3 consists of 13 residues. V lost 6 bases and J lost 3, with 12 bases in between. Germline lookup yields CDR1 MNHEY and CDR2 SVGAGI. CDR3 DNA: TGTGCCAGCAGGAGACAGGCCCACTACGAGCAGTACTTC. Protein sequence: CASRRQAHYEQYF.

V gene TRBV6-4 combines with J gene TRBJ2-1; 8 bases line up with TRBD2. J was trimmed by 7 bases and V by 0 bases; bases with no gene match: 5. Germline-derived CDR1 and CDR2 are MRHNA and SNTAGT. CDR3 length: 15 amino acids. In DNA, the CDR3 is TGTGCCAGCAGTGACTCCCTCGGGGGGGGTAATGAGCAGTTCTTC. Its protein is CASSDSLGGGNEQFF.

The CDR3 loop is CASSPWTASTDTQYF. The DNA for the CDR3 is TGTGCCAGCAGCCCCTGGACAGCTAGCACAGATACGCAGTATTTT. V and J are TRBV7-9 and TRBJ2-3, with D perhaps matching TRBD1 (6 bases). Germline assignment: CDR1 SEHNR and CDR2 FQNEAQ (reference sequence). Trimming left V 5 bases short and J 0 bases short, with 12 bases between. The CDR3 has 15 amino acids.

The chain links TRBV6-1 to TRBJ1-1, with a possible D match to TRBD1 (6 bases). V lost 4 bases to trimming and J lost 1 base, with 10 bases between them. Germline-derived CDR1 and CDR2 are MNHNS and SASEGT. CDR3 length: 14 residues. The CDR3 nucleotides are TGTGCCAGCAGTGGGGGGGCAGGGAACACTGAAGCTTTCTTT. Residues: CASSGGAGNTEAFF.

This clonotype occurred a few times. The rearrangement links TRBV20-1 to TRBJ1-4; no clear D gene. V lost 0 bases to trimming and J lost 8 bases, with 16 bases between them. CDR1 is DFQATT, CDR2 SNEGSKA, per germline (reference sequence). The CDR3 contains 15 residues. The CDR3 coding sequence is TGCAGTGCTAGAGATTGGCGGGAAGAAAACGAAAAACTGTTTTTT. Translation gives CSARDWREENEKLFF.

This clonotype was counted between two and nine times. The chain couples TRBV14 to TRBJ1-2; a weak D match, TRBD1 (6 bases). V was pared by 4 bases and J by 4 bases, with 22 bases between. The V gene's germline CDR1 is SGHDN and CDR2 FVKESK. The CDR3 is 17 residues long. This chain's CDR3 is CASSRLGTGHPVYGYTF. In nucleotides, the CDR3 is TGTGCCAGCAGCCGCTTAGGGACGGGACATCCCGTCTATGGCTACACCTTC. The full variable domain, with the rest looked up from reference TRBV14 and TRBJ1-2, is EAGVTQFPSHSVIEKGQTVTLRCDPISGHDNLYWYRRVMGKEIKFLLHFVKESKQDESGMPNNRFLAERTGGTYSTLKVQPAELEDSGVYFCASSRLGTGHPVYGYTFGSGTRLTVV.

In its sample, this clonotype is medium-sized (0.01 to 0.1%). CDR3 residues: CASSSGTSKTDTQYF. DNA of the CDR3: TGTGCCAGCAGCTCCGGGACTAGCAAAACAGATACGCAGTATTTT. The chain joins TRBV5-4 to TRBJ2-3; 9 nucleotides agree with TRBD2. This CDR3 comprises 15 residues. Germline CDR1 reads SGHNT; CDR2 reads YYREEE (reference sequence). Trimming took 3 bases from V and 3 from J; bases not matched to a gene: 5.